This is a list of T cell receptor beta chains from one sample in a study of blood T cell repertoires in COVID-19. The table came from immunoSEQ multiplex PCR; TCRdb's copy has only in-frame clones and leaves some out. The sample has approximately 300,000 clones; approximately 84% are singletons. Specimen: PBMCs or T cells enriched from blood (not recorded which). The source is a woman under 30 who had recovered from COVID-19. Each CDR3 is given with its conserved first and last residue. The order of the fields is V gene, J gene, clone size, D gene, CDR3 DNA, CDR3 protein. A D gene is named only where the DNA matches it firmly. Not every row has a clone size; where given, it reads once, few, many or a size class.

V gene: TRBV13; J gene: TRBJ1-2; clone size: NA; D gene: NA; CDR3 DNA: TGTGCCAGCAGCTTAGGCACAGGGAACTATGGCTACACCTTC; CDR3 protein: CASSLGTGNYGYTF
V gene: TRBV15; J gene: TRBJ2-7; clone size: NA; D gene: NA; CDR3 DNA: TGTGCCACCAGCAGAGATCCCAGCTACGAGCAGTACTTC; CDR3 protein: CATSRDPSYEQYF
V gene: TRBV10-3; J gene: TRBJ1-2; clone size: NA; D gene: TRBD1; CDR3 DNA: TGTGCCATCAGTGCAACACAGGGGGCGAACAGTGGCTACACCTTC; CDR3 protein: CAISATQGANSGYTF
V gene: TRBV18; J gene: TRBJ2-7; clone size: NA; D gene: NA; CDR3 DNA: TGTGCCAGCTCACTTTCAGGGCTTACCTACGAGCAGTACTTC; CDR3 protein: CASSLSGLTYEQYF
V gene: TRBV29-1; J gene: TRBJ1-1; clone size: NA; D gene: NA; CDR3 DNA: TGCAGCGCCCTATGGGGGGGGAACACTGAAGCTTTCTTT; CDR3 protein: CSALWGGNTEAFF
V gene: TRBV5-1; J gene: TRBJ1-1; clone size: once; D gene: TRBD1; CDR3 DNA: TGCGCCAGCAGCTTGATGACAGGGAGGAACACTGAAGCTTTCTTT; CDR3 protein: CASSLMTGRNTEAFF
V gene: TRBV7-9; J gene: TRBJ2-5; clone size: NA; D gene: NA; CDR3 DNA: TGTGCCAGCAGCTTAACTCCCCGTGAGACCCAGTACTTC; CDR3 protein: CASSLTPRETQYF
V gene: TRBV28; J gene: TRBJ1-6; clone size: NA; D gene: NA; CDR3 DNA: TGTGCCAGCAGTTTCGTCCCGTATGTTAATTCACCCCTCCACTTT; CDR3 protein: CASSFVPYVNSPLHF
V gene: TRBV30; J gene: TRBJ1-2; clone size: NA; D gene: NA; CDR3 DNA: TGTGCCTGGAGCGGGGGGGCGAGGGGCTACACCTTC; CDR3 protein: CAWSGGARGYTF
V gene: TRBV18; J gene: TRBJ1-2; clone size: NA; D gene: TRBD1; CDR3 DNA: TGTGCCAGCTCACAACAGACAGGGGGATTCAACTATGGCTACACCTTC; CDR3 protein: CASSQQTGGFNYGYTF
V gene: TRBV5-4; J gene: TRBJ1-2; clone size: NA; D gene: NA; CDR3 DNA: TGTGCCAGCAGCTTTTCCCAGGGTCGTGGAAGTAGCTACACCTTC; CDR3 protein: CASSFSQGRGSSYTF
V gene: TRBV19; J gene: TRBJ1-2; clone size: NA; D gene: TRBD1; CDR3 DNA: TGTGCCAGTAGACAGGGGGAACAGGCCTATGGCTACACCTTC; CDR3 protein: CASRQGEQAYGYTF
V gene: TRBV9; J gene: TRBJ2-3; clone size: NA; D gene: NA; CDR3 DNA: TGTGCCAGCAGCGTAGGAGTCGGCAGGACAGATACGCAGTATTTT; CDR3 protein: CASSVGVGRTDTQYF
V gene: TRBV7-3; J gene: TRBJ2-1; clone size: NA; D gene: TRBD1; CDR3 DNA: TGTGCCAGCAGCCAAGGACAGGGGGTATGGAATGAGCAGTTCTTC; CDR3 protein: CASSQGQGVWNEQFF
V gene: TRBV28; J gene: TRBJ1-5; clone size: NA; D gene: TRBD1; CDR3 DNA: TGTGCCAGCAGCTCGACAGGGGGAAGCAATCAGCCCCAGCATTTT; CDR3 protein: CASSSTGGSNQPQHF
V gene: TRBV12-3/TRBV12-4; J gene: TRBJ1-1; clone size: NA; D gene: NA; CDR3 DNA: TGTGCCAGCAGTTTCGGGGGGCCCACTGAAGCTTTCTTT; CDR3 protein: CASSFGGPTEAFF
V gene: TRBV7-9; J gene: TRBJ1-6; clone size: NA; D gene: NA; CDR3 DNA: TGTGCCAGCAGCTTACCTGATTCACCCCTCCACTTT; CDR3 protein: CASSLPDSPLHF
V gene: TRBV12-3/TRBV12-4; J gene: TRBJ1-1; clone size: NA; D gene: NA; CDR3 DNA: TGTGCCAGCAGTTTAGAACGGAGAACTGAAGCTTTCTTT; CDR3 protein: CASSLERRTEAFF
V gene: TRBV27; J gene: TRBJ2-1; clone size: NA; D gene: TRBD2; CDR3 DNA: TGTGCCAGCAGTTTTATCGGGAGGGCCCACAATGAGCAGTTCTTC; CDR3 protein: CASSFIGRAHNEQFF
V gene: TRBV10-3; J gene: TRBJ2-1; clone size: once; D gene: TRBD2; CDR3 DNA: TGTGCCATCAGTGAAATCCCAGCGGGAGGCTCCTACAATGAGCAGTTCTTC; CDR3 protein: CAISEIPAGGSYNEQFF
V gene: TRBV2; J gene: TRBJ1-3; clone size: once; D gene: NA; CDR3 DNA: TGTGCCAGCACTCCCGGACAGTCTGGAAACACCATATATTTT; CDR3 protein: CASTPGQSGNTIYF
V gene: TRBV18; J gene: TRBJ1-5; clone size: NA; D gene: TRBD1; CDR3 DNA: TGTGCCAGCTCACCCCAGGGGGATCAGCCCCAGCATTTT; CDR3 protein: CASSPQGDQPQHF
V gene: TRBV27; J gene: TRBJ2-2; clone size: NA; D gene: TRBD1; CDR3 DNA: TGTGCCAGCAGACGGACAGGGGAAACCGGGGAGCTGTTTTTT; CDR3 protein: CASRRTGETGELFF
V gene: TRBV18; J gene: TRBJ1-1; clone size: few; D gene: NA; CDR3 DNA: TGTGCCAGCTCACCCGGACGAGGGATCTCTCTGAACACTGAAGCTTTCTTT; CDR3 protein: CASSPGRGISLNTEAFF
V gene: TRBV11-2; J gene: TRBJ1-2; clone size: once; D gene: NA; CDR3 DNA: TGTGCCAGCAGCTTAGCCTCGGGGGTGGGCTATGGCTACACCTTC; CDR3 protein: CASSLASGVGYGYTF
V gene: TRBV7-9; J gene: TRBJ1-6; clone size: few; D gene: TRBD1; CDR3 DNA: TGTGCCAGCAGCCCGACGTTTTACAGGACAGGGGAAAGCGAGGCCCTCCACTTT; CDR3 protein: CASSPTFYRTGESEALHF
V gene: TRBV30; J gene: TRBJ1-5; clone size: NA; D gene: NA; CDR3 DNA: TGTGCCTGGAGTGTATCCGGGGGGCAGCCCCAGCATTTT; CDR3 protein: CAWSVSGGQPQHF
V gene: TRBV14; J gene: TRBJ2-2; clone size: few; D gene: NA; CDR3 DNA: TGTGCCAGCAGCCCTGACTCCCAAGTGGGGGAGCTGTTTTTT; CDR3 protein: CASSPDSQVGELFF
V gene: TRBV9; J gene: TRBJ2-1; clone size: NA; D gene: TRBD2; CDR3 DNA: TGTGCCAGCAGCCCCCTGGGTGGACTAGCGGACAATGAGCAGTTCTTC; CDR3 protein: CASSPLGGLADNEQFF
V gene: TRBV29-1; J gene: TRBJ2-1; clone size: NA; D gene: NA; CDR3 DNA: TGCAGCGTTGACAGTTACAATGAGCAGTTCTTC; CDR3 protein: CSVDSYNEQFF
V gene: TRBV5-4; J gene: TRBJ2-6; clone size: once; D gene: NA; CDR3 DNA: TGTGCCAGCAGAACCGGAATTAGCGACTCTGGGGCCAACGTCCTGACTTTC; CDR3 protein: CASRTGISDSGANVLTF
V gene: TRBV2; J gene: TRBJ1-1; clone size: once; D gene: NA; CDR3 DNA: TGTGCCAGCAGTCGACGGGGGGGTGGCAGGGGTGAGAACACTGAAGCTTTCTTT; CDR3 protein: CASSRRGGGRGENTEAFF
V gene: TRBV7-9; J gene: TRBJ1-1; clone size: NA; D gene: NA; CDR3 DNA: TGTGCCAGCAGCCAAATGGGGAGATCCAGTGAAGCTTTCTTT; CDR3 protein: CASSQMGRSSEAFF
V gene: TRBV5-8; J gene: TRBJ1-4; clone size: NA; D gene: NA; CDR3 DNA: TGTGCCAGCAGCTCACGCCTCCTGCGGGCGGTAAATGAAAAACTGTTTTTT; CDR3 protein: CASSSRLLRAVNEKLFF
V gene: TRBV18; J gene: TRBJ1-1; clone size: NA; D gene: TRBD1; CDR3 DNA: TGTGCCAGCTCACCACCGATGGGACGGGACAGGAACACTGAAGCTTTCTTT; CDR3 protein: CASSPPMGRDRNTEAFF
V gene: TRBV30; J gene: TRBJ2-3; clone size: NA; D gene: NA; CDR3 DNA: TGTGCCTGGGGTCCGAGCACAGATACGCAGTATTTT; CDR3 protein: CAWGPSTDTQYF
V gene: TRBV5-1; J gene: TRBJ2-1; clone size: NA; D gene: NA; CDR3 DNA: TGCGCCAGCAGCTTGAGATCAGGCAGGGGTTCCTACAATGAGCAGTTCTTC; CDR3 protein: CASSLRSGRGSYNEQFF
V gene: TRBV6-5; J gene: TRBJ1-1; clone size: few; D gene: TRBD1; CDR3 DNA: TGTGCCAGCAGTCGAGGGGGCATGGACGCTGAAGCTTTCTTT; CDR3 protein: CASSRGGMDAEAFF
V gene: TRBV19; J gene: TRBJ1-2; clone size: NA; D gene: NA; CDR3 DNA: TGTGCCAGTAGGGGTGCTGGCACAGGGAAAATTAACTATGGCTACACCTTC; CDR3 protein: CASRGAGTGKINYGYTF
V gene: TRBV18; J gene: TRBJ2-1; clone size: NA; D gene: NA; CDR3 DNA: TGTGCCAGCTCACCACCCCAAGGGAGACATAACAATGAGCAGTTCTTC; CDR3 protein: CASSPPQGRHNNEQFF
V gene: TRBV6-5; J gene: TRBJ1-2; clone size: NA; D gene: TRBD1; CDR3 DNA: TGTGCCAGCAGTTACGGGGGACAGTTTGGCTACACCTTC; CDR3 protein: CASSYGGQFGYTF
V gene: TRBV6-1; J gene: TRBJ2-6; clone size: NA; D gene: NA; CDR3 DNA: TGTGCCAGCAGTGAATTTTGGAGACCTCTCTCTGGGGCCAACGTCCTGACTTTC; CDR3 protein: CASSEFWRPLSGANVLTF
V gene: TRBV18; J gene: TRBJ1-1; clone size: NA; D gene: TRBD1; CDR3 DNA: TGTGCCAGCTCACCGGTGGAGGGGGCGGACACTGAAGCTTTCTTT; CDR3 protein: CASSPVEGADTEAFF
V gene: TRBV7-9; J gene: TRBJ1-1; clone size: NA; D gene: TRBD1; CDR3 DNA: TGTGCCAGCAGCTTGGGACAGCGTTACACTGAAGCTTTCTTT; CDR3 protein: CASSLGQRYTEAFF
V gene: TRBV5-3; J gene: TRBJ1-5; clone size: NA; D gene: TRBD1; CDR3 DNA: TGTGCCAGAAGCCCCTGGACAGGGGTTCAGCCCCAGCATTTT; CDR3 protein: CARSPWTGVQPQHF
V gene: TRBV7-9; J gene: TRBJ1-5; clone size: NA; D gene: TRBD1; CDR3 DNA: TGTGCCAGCAGCTTCGGACAGGGGGCCGATCAGCCCCAGCATTTT; CDR3 protein: CASSFGQGADQPQHF
V gene: TRBV6-4; J gene: TRBJ2-3; clone size: NA; D gene: TRBD2; CDR3 DNA: TGTGCCAGCAGTAGGCTAGCGGGAGACACAGATACGCAGTATTTT; CDR3 protein: CASSRLAGDTDTQYF
V gene: TRBV19; J gene: TRBJ1-2; clone size: NA; D gene: NA; CDR3 DNA: TGTGCCAGTAGTAGAGGGCCTTATGGCTACACCTTC; CDR3 protein: CASSRGPYGYTF
V gene: TRBV5-5; J gene: TRBJ1-6; clone size: NA; D gene: TRBD1; CDR3 DNA: TGTGCCAGCAGCTTGGCCGGGACAGAGGCTTCACCCCTCCACTTT; CDR3 protein: CASSLAGTEASPLHF
V gene: TRBV7-6; J gene: TRBJ2-3; clone size: NA; D gene: TRBD2; CDR3 DNA: TGTGCCAGCAGCTTGGGCGGGGGGGCCGCGGATACGCAGTATTTT; CDR3 protein: CASSLGGGAADTQYF